This record looks at one T cell receptor beta chain sequence and its context. The antigen is unknown. Trimming pared 5 bases from V and 0 bases from J, leaving 8 bases between. Germline V gene lookup returns CDR1 MNHEY and CDR2 SMNVEV (reference sequence). This CDR3 has 13 amino acids. The method was immunoSEQ multiplex PCR; TCRdb's version includes in-frame clones alone and lacks a portion of them. The sample yields about 130,000 clones, roughly 89% seen once. The record originates from a study of T cell responses to AZD1222 COVID-19 vaccine. Findings and caveats of the study: When two AZD1222 doses had been given, Spike-specific TCR breadth and depth rose. Spike regions recognized by vaccine-associated CD4 TCRs spanned the protein, led by 160-218 and 743-854. The donor group comprised mostly white British people and more females; the analysis possibly underestimated clonal diversity.

The gene calls are TRBV27 and TRBJ2-7; D uncertain. Sequencing was performed on peripheral blood, taken 28 days after the second AZD1222 dose. This clonotype was sampled from an adult who received the AZD1222 COVID-19 vaccine. CDR3 residues: CASSLTSSYEQYF. CDR3 coding DNA: TGTGCCAGCAGTCTCACCAGCTCCTACGAGCAGTACTTC.